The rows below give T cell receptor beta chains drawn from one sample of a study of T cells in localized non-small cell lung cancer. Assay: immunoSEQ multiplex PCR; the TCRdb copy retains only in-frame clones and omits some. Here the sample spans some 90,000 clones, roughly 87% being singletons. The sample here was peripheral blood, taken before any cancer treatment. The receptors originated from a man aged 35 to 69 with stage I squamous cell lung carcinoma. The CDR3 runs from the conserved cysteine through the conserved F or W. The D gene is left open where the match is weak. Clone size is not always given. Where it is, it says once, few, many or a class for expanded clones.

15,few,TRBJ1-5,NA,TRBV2,CASSVTGLGVQPQHF,TGTGCCAGCAGTGTTACAGGCCTGGGCGTACAGCCCCAGCATTTT
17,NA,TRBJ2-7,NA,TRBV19,CASSRRVVGSLSYEQYF,TGTGCCAGTAGTCGTCGAGTTGTGGGGAGCCTCTCCTACGAGCAGTACTTC
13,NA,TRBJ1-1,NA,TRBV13,CASSLSVNTEAFF,TGTGCCAGCAGCTTATCCGTGAACACTGAAGCTTTCTTT
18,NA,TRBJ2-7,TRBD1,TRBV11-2,CASSLAYFVTGGIHEQYF,TGTGCCAGCAGCTTAGCGTATTTTGTGACAGGGGGCATCCACGAGCAGTACTTC
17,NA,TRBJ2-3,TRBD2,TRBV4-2,CASSQDRNTGGTDTQYF,TGTGCCAGCAGCCAAGATAGAAACACGGGGGGGACAGATACGCAGTATTTT
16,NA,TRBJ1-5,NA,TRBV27,CASSLTMKGFEQPQHF,TGTGCCAGCAGTTTAACCATGAAGGGTTTTGAACAGCCCCAGCATTTT
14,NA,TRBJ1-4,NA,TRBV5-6,CASSFRATNEKLFF,TGTGCCAGCAGCTTCAGGGCAACTAATGAAAAACTGTTTTTT
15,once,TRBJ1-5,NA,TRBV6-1,CASSEVVGNYQPQHF,TGTGCCAGCAGTGAGGTGGTGGGCAACTATCAGCCCCAGCATTTT
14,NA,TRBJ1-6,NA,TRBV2,CASCYAGPQSPLHF,TGTGCCAGCTGTTACGCAGGGCCCCAATCACCCCTCCACTTT
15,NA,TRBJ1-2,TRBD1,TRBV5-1,CASSFMTGTPTGYTF,TGCGCCAGCAGCTTCATGACAGGGACCCCAACTGGCTACACCTTC
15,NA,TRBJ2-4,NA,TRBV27,CASSLGYRSRGIQYF,TGTGCCAGCAGTTTGGGCTACCGCTCCAGGGGCATTCAGTACTTC
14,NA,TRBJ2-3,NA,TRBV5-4,CASSLDRSTDTQYF,TGTGCCAGCAGCTTAGACAGGAGCACAGATACGCAGTATTTT
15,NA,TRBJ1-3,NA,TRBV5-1,CASSFGARSGNTIYF,TGCGCCAGCAGCTTTGGTGCACGGAGTGGAAACACCATATATTTT
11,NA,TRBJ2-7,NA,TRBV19,CASSIRGQQYF,TGTGCCAGTAGTATCCGGGGACAGCAGTACTTC
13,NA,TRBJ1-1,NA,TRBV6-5,CASSYSENTEAFF,TGTGCCAGCAGTTACTCGGAGAACACTGAAGCTTTCTTT
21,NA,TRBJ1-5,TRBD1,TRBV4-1,CASSRRGLGAGQGFSNQPQHF,TGCGCCAGCAGCCGAAGAGGACTGGGGGCTGGACAGGGGTTCAGCAATCAGCCCCAGCATTTT
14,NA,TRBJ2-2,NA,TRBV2,CASRGQGEAGELFF,TGTGCCAGCAGAGGCCAGGGGGAGGCCGGGGAGCTGTTTTTT
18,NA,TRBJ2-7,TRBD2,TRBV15,CATSTRTSGALSLYEQYF,TGTGCCACCAGCACTAGGACTAGCGGGGCGCTTTCGTTGTACGAGCAGTACTTC
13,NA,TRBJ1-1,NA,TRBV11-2,CASSLGIGSEAFF,TGTGCCAGCAGCTTAGGTATAGGGAGTGAAGCTTTCTTT
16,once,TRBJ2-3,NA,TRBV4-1,CASSQDDGASTDTQYF,TGCGCCAGCAGCCAAGATGACGGGGCGAGCACAGATACGCAGTATTTT
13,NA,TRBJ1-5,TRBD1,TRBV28,CASSQGDRQPQHF,TGTGCCAGCAGCCAGGGGGATCGGCAGCCCCAGCATTTT
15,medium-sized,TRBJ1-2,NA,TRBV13,CASRNKGQYGYGYTF,TGTGCCAGCAGGAACAAGGGCCAGTACGGCTATGGCTACACCTTC
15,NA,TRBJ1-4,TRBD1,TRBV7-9,CASIGGMRTNEKLFF,TGTGCCAGCATAGGGGGCATGAGGACTAATGAAAAACTGTTTTTT
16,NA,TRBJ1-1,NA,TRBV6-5,CASSYSGLRSNTEAFF,TGTGCCAGCAGTTACTCGGGGTTGAGAAGCAACACTGAAGCTTTCTTT
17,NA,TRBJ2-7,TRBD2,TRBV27,CASSHGGRANLAYEQYF,TGTGCCAGCAGTCACGGGGGGAGGGCGAATCTTGCCTACGAGCAGTACTTC
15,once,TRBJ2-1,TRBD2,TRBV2,CASSERRGFNNEQFF,TGTGCCAGCAGTGAACGGCGGGGGTTCAACAATGAGCAGTTCTTC
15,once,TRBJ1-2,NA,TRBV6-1,CASSEPQGLGYGYTF,TGTGCCAGCAGTGAGCCCCAGGGTCTAGGCTATGGCTACACCTTC
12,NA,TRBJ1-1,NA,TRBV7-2,CASSTRLGEAFF,TGTGCCAGCAGCACTCGGCTGGGTGAAGCTTTCTTT
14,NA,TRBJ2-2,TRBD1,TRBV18,CASSPDRATGELFF,TGTGCCAGCTCACCTGACAGGGCAACCGGGGAGCTGTTTTTT
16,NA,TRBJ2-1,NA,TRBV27,CASSLSGGGAYNEQFF,TGTGCCAGCAGTTTATCTGGCGGGGGCGCCTACAATGAGCAGTTCTTC
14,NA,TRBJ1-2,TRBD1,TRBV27,CASSTQQGVGGYTF,TGTGCCAGCAGTACCCAACAGGGGGTAGGAGGCTACACCTTC
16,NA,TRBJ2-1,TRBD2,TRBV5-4,CASSPPLLAGRGEQFF,TGTGCCAGCAGCCCACCTTTACTAGCGGGGAGGGGAGAGCAGTTCTTC
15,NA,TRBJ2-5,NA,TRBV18,CASSPAVQTLETQYF,TGTGCCAGCTCACCGGCAGTACAAACGTTGGAGACCCAGTACTTC
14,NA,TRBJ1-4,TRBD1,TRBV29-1,CSVAQGATNEKLFF,TGCAGCGTTGCTCAGGGGGCAACTAATGAAAAACTGTTTTTT
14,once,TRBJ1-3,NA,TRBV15,CATSERNSGNTIYF,TGTGCCACCAGCGAGAGGAACTCTGGAAACACCATATATTTT
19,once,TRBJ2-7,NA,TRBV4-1,CASSQPTVGRVKYNYEQYF,TGCGCCAGCAGCCAACCCACCGTAGGTCGGGTCAAATACAACTACGAGCAGTACTTC
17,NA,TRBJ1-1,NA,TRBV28,CASSPLGAHQGDTEAFF,TGTGCCAGCAGCCCCCTTGGCGCTCACCAAGGGGACACTGAAGCTTTCTTT
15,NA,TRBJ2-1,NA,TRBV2,CASTGEGPSYNEQFF,TGTGCCAGCACCGGTGAGGGTCCCTCCTACAATGAGCAGTTCTTC
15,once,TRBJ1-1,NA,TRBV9,CASSVESRVNTEAFF,TGTGCCAGCAGCGTAGAAAGCCGGGTGAACACTGAAGCTTTCTTT
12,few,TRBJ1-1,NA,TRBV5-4,CASSWGGPEAFF,TGTGCCAGCAGCTGGGGGGGCCCCGAGGCTTTCTTT
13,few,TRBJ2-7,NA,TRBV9,CASSVEDFYEQYF,TGTGCCAGCAGCGTTGAGGACTTTTACGAGCAGTACTTC
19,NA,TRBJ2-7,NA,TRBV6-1,CASSEDPRVFSIPTYEQYF,TGTGCCAGCAGTGAAGATCCCAGGGTCTTCTCCATCCCGACCTACGAGCAGTACTTC
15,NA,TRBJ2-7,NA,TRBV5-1,CASSLTGRYDYEQYF,TGCGCCAGCAGCTTGACAGGACGGTATGACTACGAGCAGTACTTC
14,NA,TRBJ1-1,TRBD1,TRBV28,CATRTGSLYTEAFF,TGTGCCACGCGGACAGGGAGTTTGTACACTGAAGCTTTCTTT
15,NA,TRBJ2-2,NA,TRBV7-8,CATQGGGTRKGELFF,TGTGCCACCCAGGGAGGGGGGACACGCAAGGGGGAGCTGTTTTTT
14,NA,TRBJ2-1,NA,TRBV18,CASSPVGWDNEQFF,TGTGCCAGCTCACCCGTAGGGTGGGACAATGAGCAGTTCTTC